The entry that follows covers one T cell receptor beta chain sequence. The protocol was immunoSEQ multiplex PCR, while the TCRdb copy is restricted to in-frame clones and leaves out a portion. The profile shows roughly 200,000 clones, 76% of them singletons. The data are from a study of blood T cell repertoires in COVID-19. Study in general: Samples taken during acute and convalescent COVID-19 were collected in the United States, Italy and Spain. The analysed material was cDNA or gDNA that came from T cells, B-cell-depleted T cells, or PBMCs.

Germline loops: CDR1 SGHNT, CDR2 YYREEE (reference sequence). This CDR3 has 12 amino acids. Trimming pared 0 bases from V and 8 bases from J, leaving 6 bases between. J is TRBJ2-1 and V is TRBV5-4; no firm D call. The sequence was obtained from a woman aged 50 to 65 with active or convalescent COVID-19. Sequenced: peripheral blood. The CDR3: CASSLESDEQFF. In DNA, the CDR3 is TGTGCCAGCAGCTTGGAATCGGATGAGCAGTTCTTC.